A selection of T cell receptor beta chains follows, all from one sample in a study of beta chain features in type 1 diabetes. TCRdb keeps only in-frame clones here, not all; method: immunoSEQ multiplex PCR. The table lists about 210,000 clones, 11% of them singletons, with 1% to 1.5% in the top ten. The sample taken for sequencing was central memory CD4+ T cells from blood. These receptors originate from a man between 18 and 35 years old in good health. The CDR3 runs from the conserved cysteine through the conserved F or W. A D gene is named only where the DNA matches it firmly. The size field is filled for only some rows; it gives once, few, many or a size class.

J | V | D | size | DNA | CDR3
TRBJ2-5 | TRBV7-6 | TRBD2 | few | TGTGCCAGCAGCTTAAGGCCTAGCGGGAGGAAGGAAGAGACCCAGTACTTC | CASSLRPSGRKEETQYF
TRBJ1-2 | TRBV28 | . | . | TGTGCCAGTTTACAGGCTCGGTATGGCTACACCTTC | CASLQARYGYTF
TRBJ2-1 | TRBV7-2 | . | few | TGTGCCAGCAGCTTAGCCGGATCCCCCTACAATGAGCAGTTCTTC | CASSLAGSPYNEQFF
TRBJ2-5 | TRBV7-9 | TRBD2 | few | TGTGCCAGCAGCTTGGGAGGGAGGGCCTTGGAGACCCAGTACTTC | CASSLGGRALETQYF
TRBJ2-7 | TRBV7-9 | . | . | TGTGCCAGCAGCTTAGAGGGGGGTACAGAGCAGTACTTC | CASSLEGGTEQYF
TRBJ2-3 | TRBV2 | TRBD2 | few | TGTGCCAGCAGTGATCCTTCGACTAGCTACAACGCAGATACGCAGTATTTT | CASSDPSTSYNADTQYF
TRBJ2-6 | TRBV30 | TRBD2 | . | TGTGCCTGGAGGCGGGGGTCCTCTGGGGCCAACGTCCTGACTTTC | CAWRRGSSGANVLTF
TRBJ1-5 | TRBV30 | . | . | TGTGCCTGGAGTGTACAGTCGGGGTCGGGCAATCAGCCCCAGCATTTT | CAWSVQSGSGNQPQHF
TRBJ1-5 | TRBV10-3 | . | . | TGTGCCATCAGTGATACAGGGAGCGGTCAGCCCCAGCATTTT | CAISDTGSGQPQHF
TRBJ2-5 | TRBV9 | . | few | TGTGCCAGCAGCGTAGACAGGGACAACCTACAAGAGACCCAGTACTTC | CASSVDRDNLQETQYF
TRBJ2-1 | TRBV4-2 | . | few | TGTGCCAGCAGCCAAGATTCATCCGGCGGGTCCTACAATGAGCAGTTCTTC | CASSQDSSGGSYNEQFF
TRBJ2-7 | TRBV7-3 | . | . | TGTGCCAGCAGCAGATACGGGGGTTACGAGCAGTACTTC | CASSRYGGYEQYF
TRBJ2-2 | TRBV15 | . | . | TGTGCCACCAGCAGAGATGTATCAGCCGGGGAGCTGTTTTTT | CATSRDVSAGELFF
TRBJ2-7 | TRBV28 | . | . | TGTGCCAGCACCCAATGGGGTGTCCCCTACGAGCAGTACTTC | CASTQWGVPYEQYF
TRBJ2-7 | TRBV11-2 | TRBD2 | few | TGTGCCAGCAGCCTCGGACTAGCGGGCAACTCCTACGAGCAGTACTTC | CASSLGLAGNSYEQYF
TRBJ1-2 | TRBV29-1 | TRBD1 | few | TGCAGCGTACTTTCAGGGGGAAGGGGACGCGGCTACACCTTC | CSVLSGGRGRGYTF
TRBJ1-5 | TRBV5-6 | TRBD1 | . | TGTGCCAGCAGCCGGGGACAGGGCCGCAATCAGCCCCAGCATTTT | CASSRGQGRNQPQHF
TRBJ1-2 | TRBV19 | TRBD1 | . | TGTGCCAGTAGTATAAGTCCCGGGACAGCAAATGGCTACACCTTC | CASSISPGTANGYTF
TRBJ1-2 | TRBV30 | TRBD1 | . | TGTGCCCGAGAACAGGGGCTGGGGTTTGGCTACACCTTC | CAREQGLGFGYTF
TRBJ2-7 | TRBV9 | . | . | TGTGCCAGCAGCGTAGGGGGTTCGTCCAACGAGCAGTACTTC | CASSVGGSSNEQYF
TRBJ2-5 | TRBV30 | . | few | TGTGCCTGGAGTGTTCGCGGAGAGACCCAGTACTTC | CAWSVRGETQYF
TRBJ2-3 | TRBV5-6 | . | few | TGTGCCAGCAGCTCCGTACGGGGGCCCGCAGATACGCAGTATTTT | CASSSVRGPADTQYF
TRBJ1-4 | TRBV29-1 | TRBD1 | few | TGCAGCGTTGAAGAGAATATGGGACAGGGTGAAAAACTGTTTTTT | CSVEENMGQGEKLFF
TRBJ2-1 | TRBV7-6 | TRBD2 | few | TGTGCCAGCAGCCCGGGCGGGGGGTGGTACAATGAGCAGTTCTTC | CASSPGGGWYNEQFF
TRBJ2-4 | TRBV5-6 | TRBD2 | many | TGTGCCAGCAGCTTGACTAGCGGTGGAAACATTCAGTACTTC | CASSLTSGGNIQYF
TRBJ2-7 | TRBV7-9 | . | many | TGTGCCAGCACCCCCCCTGGGAGCTACGAGCAGTACTTC | CASTPPGSYEQYF
TRBJ2-7 | TRBV20-1 | . | . | TGCAGTGTTGCAGCCCCCTACGAGCAGTACTTC | CSVAAPYEQYF
TRBJ1-2 | TRBV15 | . | many | TGTGCCACCAGCAGGGGTGGAAATGGCTACACCTTC | CATSRGGNGYTF
TRBJ2-3 | TRBV5-1 | TRBD2 | few | TGCGCCAGCAGCTCGACCCCTAGCGGGAGTTTCGCAGATACGCAGTATTTT | CASSSTPSGSFADTQYF
TRBJ2-1 | TRBV7-3 | TRBD1 | few | TGTGCCAGCAGCTTAACTTTGGACAGGCCGAGCTCCTACAATGAGCAGTTCTTC | CASSLTLDRPSSYNEQFF
TRBJ1-2 | TRBV28 | . | few | TGTGCCAGCAGTTTGGACATTGAGTACGGCTACACCTTC | CASSLDIEYGYTF
TRBJ2-5 | TRBV11-2 | TRBD1 | . | TGTGCCAGCAGCCCCATCCGGACAGGGGGAGAGACCCAGTACTTC | CASSPIRTGGETQYF
TRBJ2-7 | TRBV2 | . | many | TGTGCCAGCAGTGAGAGGAGTTCCTACGAGCAGTACTTC | CASSERSSYEQYF
TRBJ2-1 | TRBV10-3 | . | . | TGTGCCATCAGGGCGGCCTCCTACAATGAGCAGTTCTTC | CAIRAASYNEQFF
TRBJ2-4 | TRBV29-1 | TRBD2 | few | TGCAGCGTTGACGGGGGAGGGACGAACATTCAGTACTTC | CSVDGGGTNIQYF
TRBJ1-6 | TRBV30 | . | . | TGTGCCTGGACCCGTCCCCAGGCCAACTCACCCCTCCACTTT | CAWTRPQANSPLHF
TRBJ2-3 | TRBV7-9 | TRBD2 | few | TGTGCCAGCAGCTCGAGCGGGAGGCCGCGCACAGATACGCAGTATTTT | CASSSSGRPRTDTQYF
TRBJ1-1 | TRBV5-4 | . | few | TGTGCCAGCAGCTCGGGACACCTGAACACTGAAGCTTTCTTT | CASSSGHLNTEAFF
TRBJ1-4 | TRBV25-1 | TRBD1 | . | TGTGCCAGCAGTGAGGGGGTGACAGGGCGATTTAATGAAAAACTGTTTTTT | CASSEGVTGRFNEKLFF
TRBJ2-1 | TRBV20-1 | . | . | TGCAGTGCTTCGACAACCAATGAGCAGTTCTTC | CSASTTNEQFF
TRBJ1-2 | TRBV27 | . | many | TGTGCCAGCAGTTCGCGACAGAATCTTGGCTACACCTTC | CASSSRQNLGYTF
TRBJ2-7 | TRBV7-3 | TRBD1 | few | TGTGCCAGCAGCCCGTCCCGGGACAGGGACGAGCAGTACTTC | CASSPSRDRDEQYF
TRBJ2-1 | TRBV5-1 | TRBD2 | . | TGCGCCAGCAGCCCCCCTCCACTAGCGGGAGATGAGTCCTACAATGAGCAGTTCTTC | CASSPPPLAGDESYNEQFF
TRBJ2-7 | TRBV30 | TRBD2 | . | TGTGCCTGGAGTGCCGGGGGGAGCTCCTACGAGCAGTACTTC | CAWSAGGSSYEQYF
TRBJ2-7 | TRBV29-1 | . | many | TGCAGCGCTTTGTTGAGACCCTCCTACGAGCAGTACTTC | CSALLRPSYEQYF
TRBJ2-1 | TRBV30 | . | . | TGTGCCTGGAGCCGGGACTACAATGAGCAGTTCTTC | CAWSRDYNEQFF
TRBJ1-2 | TRBV20-1 | . | few | TGCAGTGCCAATAACTATGGCTACACCTTC | CSANNYGYTF
TRBJ2-2 | TRBV7-2 | . | few | TGTGCCAGCAGCCCCTTCGCTAGCGTAAACACCGGGGAGCTGTTTTTT | CASSPFASVNTGELFF
TRBJ2-2 | TRBV6-1 | TRBD2 | . | TGTGCCAGCAGTGCAACAGGGACTAGCATCAACACCGGGGAGCTGTTTTTT | CASSATGTSINTGELFF
TRBJ1-2 | TRBV5-6 | TRBD1 | few | TGTGCCAGCAGGCGAACAGGGGTCTATGGCTACACCTTC | CASRRTGVYGYTF
TRBJ2-1 | TRBV10-1 | . | few | TGCGCCAGCAGTCATACCACGGGCCCCACGCGGCAGCAGTTCTTC | CASSHTTGPTRQQFF
TRBJ2-3 | TRBV7-2 | . | many | TGTGCCAGCAGCTTAGGGACAAGCACAGATACGCAGTATTTT | CASSLGTSTDTQYF
TRBJ2-1 | TRBV7-2 | TRBD2 | few | TGTGCCAGCAGCTTGACCCCGGGACTAGCGGGACTAAGGGAGCAGTTCTTC | CASSLTPGLAGLREQFF
TRBJ2-3 | TRBV7-2 | . | . | TGTGCCAGCAGCTTAGGGGCTGGGGTAGCAACAGATACGCAGTATTTT | CASSLGAGVATDTQYF
TRBJ2-2 | TRBV4-2 | TRBD2 | few | TGTGCCAGCAGCCGGGACCGGGGGGAAAAGCACACCGGGGAGCTGTTTTTT | CASSRDRGEKHTGELFF
TRBJ2-2 | TRBV29-1 | TRBD2 | many | TGCAGCGTACGACCTAGCGGGAGGGCCCGTGACGGGGAGCTGTTTTTT | CSVRPSGRARDGELFF
TRBJ2-5 | TRBV7-2 | . | . | TGTGCCAGCAGCTTAGGGACGACGTACCAAGAGACCCAGTACTTC | CASSLGTTYQETQYF
TRBJ2-1 | TRBV6-6 | TRBD2 | . | TGTGCCAGCAGTTACTCGGGGGCTAGCGGGTACACGGAGCAGTTCTTC | CASSYSGASGYTEQFF
TRBJ2-2 | TRBV7-9 | . | . | TGTGCCAGCAGCCCAGGAGGCGCCCGGGCCCCGAAATTAACCGGGGAGCTGTTTTTT | CASSPGGARAPKLTGELFF
TRBJ2-7 | TRBV28 | TRBD2 | . | TGTGCCAGCAGCTTCGGACTAGCGGGGTCCTACGAGCAGTACTTC | CASSFGLAGSYEQYF